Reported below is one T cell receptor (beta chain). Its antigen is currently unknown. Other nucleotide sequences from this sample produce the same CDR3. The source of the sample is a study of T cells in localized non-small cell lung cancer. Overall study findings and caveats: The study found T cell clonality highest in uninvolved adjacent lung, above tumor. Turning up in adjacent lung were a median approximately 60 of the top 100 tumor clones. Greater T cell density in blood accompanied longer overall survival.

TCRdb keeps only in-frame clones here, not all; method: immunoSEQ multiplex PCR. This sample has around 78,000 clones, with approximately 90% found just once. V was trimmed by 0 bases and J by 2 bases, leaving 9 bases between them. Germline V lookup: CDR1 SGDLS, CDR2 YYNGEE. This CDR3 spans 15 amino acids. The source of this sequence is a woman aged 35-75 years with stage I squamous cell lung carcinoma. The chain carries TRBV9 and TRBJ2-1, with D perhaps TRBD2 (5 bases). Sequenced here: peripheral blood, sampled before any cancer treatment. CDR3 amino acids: CASSVERWAYNEQFF. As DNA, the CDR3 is TGTGCCAGCAGCGTAGAGCGGTGGGCCTACAATGAGCAGTTCTTC.